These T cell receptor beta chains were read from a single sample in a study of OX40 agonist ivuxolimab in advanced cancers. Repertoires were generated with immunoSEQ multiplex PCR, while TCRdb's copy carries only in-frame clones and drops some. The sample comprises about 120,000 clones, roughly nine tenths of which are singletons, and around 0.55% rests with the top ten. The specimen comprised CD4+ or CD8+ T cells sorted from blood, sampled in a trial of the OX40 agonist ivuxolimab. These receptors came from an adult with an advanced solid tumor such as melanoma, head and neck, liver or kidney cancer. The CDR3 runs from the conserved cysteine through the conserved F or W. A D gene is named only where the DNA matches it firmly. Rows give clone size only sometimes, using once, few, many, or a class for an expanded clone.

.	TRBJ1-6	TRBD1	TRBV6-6	CASRGGAGGSPLHF	TGTGCCAGCAGGGGGGGGGCAGGGGGTTCACCCCTCCACTTT
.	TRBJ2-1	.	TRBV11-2	CASSLDRWGLNEQFF	TGTGCCAGCAGCTTAGATCGTTGGGGCCTAAATGAGCAGTTCTTC
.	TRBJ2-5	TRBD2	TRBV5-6	CASSLVGEGQYF	TGTGCCAGCAGCTTGGTTGGGGAGGGCCAGTACTTC
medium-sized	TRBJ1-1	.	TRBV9	CASSVAPNTEAFF	TGTGCCAGCAGCGTAGCGCCGAACACTGAAGCTTTCTTT
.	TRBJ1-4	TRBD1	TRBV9	CASSVRDRVANEKLFF	TGTGCCAGCAGCGTAAGGGACAGGGTGGCTAATGAAAAACTGTTTTTT
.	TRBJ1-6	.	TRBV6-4	CASSESSDSPWSPLHF	TGTGCCAGCAGTGAGTCTTCGGACAGTCCTTGGTCACCCCTCCACTTT
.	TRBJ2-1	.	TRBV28	CASSLYNEQFF	TGTGCCAGCAGCCTTTATAATGAGCAGTTCTTC
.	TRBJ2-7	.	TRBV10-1	CASSPFGRGGEQYF	TGCGCCAGCAGCCCCTTCGGCAGGGGGGGCGAGCAGTACTTC
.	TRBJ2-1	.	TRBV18	CASSPPQNNEQFF	TGTGCCAGCTCACCGCCACAGAACAATGAGCAGTTCTTC
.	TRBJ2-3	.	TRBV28	CASSTLIGRVSGTTSTDTQYF	TGTGCCAGCAGTACACTTATAGGGCGGGTGAGTGGAACAACTAGCACAGATACGCAGTATTTT
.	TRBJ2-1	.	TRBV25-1	CASRGVGIYNEQFF	TGTGCCAGCAGGGGGGTGGGTATCTACAATGAGCAGTTCTTC
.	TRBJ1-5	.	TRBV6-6	CASSYSSPDQHF	TGTGCCAGCAGTTACTCGAGCCCCGACCAGCATTTT
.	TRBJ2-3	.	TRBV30	CAWSGTPYTQYF	TGTGCCTGGAGTGGGACTCCTTATACGCAGTATTTT
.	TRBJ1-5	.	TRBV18	CASSPDGGNQPQHF	TGTGCCAGCTCACCAGATGGGGGCAATCAGCCCCAGCATTTT
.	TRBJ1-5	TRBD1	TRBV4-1	CASSQGRTGAGEPQHF	TGCGCCAGCAGCCAAGGGAGGACAGGGGCCGGAGAGCCCCAGCATTTT
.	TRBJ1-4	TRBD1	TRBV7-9	CASSSSEGRLDRGWEKLFF	TGTGCCAGCAGCTCGTCCGAGGGGAGGCTGGACAGGGGATGGGAAAAACTGTTTTTT
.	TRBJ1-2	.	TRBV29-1	CSGGEPYGYTF	TGCAGCGGCGGGGAACCCTATGGCTACACCTTC
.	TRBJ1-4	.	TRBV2	CASRDKETNEKLFF	TGTGCCAGCAGGGACAAGGAAACTAATGAAAAACTGTTTTTT
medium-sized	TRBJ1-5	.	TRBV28	CASMASQPQHF	TGTGCCAGCATGGCAAGCCAGCCCCAGCATTTT
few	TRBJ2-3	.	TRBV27	CASSYKQGPPAHTQYF	TGTGCCAGCAGTTATAAACAGGGACCCCCAGCCCATACGCAGTATTTT
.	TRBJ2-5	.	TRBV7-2	CASSSGPPPETQYF	TGTGCCAGCAGCTCCGGACCCCCCCCTGAGACCCAGTACTTC
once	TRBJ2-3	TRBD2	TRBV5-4	CASTDSGGAPDTQYF	TGTGCCAGCACCGATAGCGGGGGGGCCCCAGATACGCAGTATTTT
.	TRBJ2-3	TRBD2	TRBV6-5	CASSWAGGLNGAPYF	TGTGCCAGCAGTTGGGCGGGGGGCCTGAACGGGGCCCCGTATTTT
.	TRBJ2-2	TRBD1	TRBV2	CASTYWTGYTGELFF	TGTGCCAGCACCTACTGGACAGGCTACACCGGGGAGCTGTTTTTT
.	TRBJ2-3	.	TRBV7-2	CASSLGRSSTDTQYF	TGTGCCAGCAGCTTAGGCAGGTCTAGCACAGATACGCAGTATTTT
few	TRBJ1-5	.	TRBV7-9	CASSPGASNQPQHF	TGTGCCAGCAGCCCCGGGGCTAGCAATCAGCCCCAGCATTTT
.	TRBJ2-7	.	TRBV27	CASSPQVWGPYEQYF	TGTGCCAGCAGTCCCCAGGTCTGGGGGCCCTACGAGCAGTACTTC
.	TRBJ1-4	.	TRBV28	CASSLKGEKLFF	TGTGCCAGCTCCCTAAAAGGGGAAAAACTGTTTTTT
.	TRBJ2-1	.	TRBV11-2	CASSLGGYPSSMSAEFF	TGTGCCAGCAGCCTAGGAGGGTATCCTTCTTCAATGAGTGCGGAGTTCTTC
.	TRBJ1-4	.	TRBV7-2	CASRRNRVHGEKLFF	TGTGCCAGCAGAAGGAACAGGGTGCACGGTGAAAAACTGTTTTTT
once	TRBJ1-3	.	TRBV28	CASSSQVIAGNTIYF	TGTGCCAGCAGTTCCCAGGTGATAGCTGGAAACACCATATATTTT
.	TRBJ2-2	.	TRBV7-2	CASSSQGTRNTGELFF	TGTGCCAGCAGCTCCCAGGGGACAAGGAACACCGGGGAGCTGTTTTTT
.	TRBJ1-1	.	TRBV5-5	CASSFERAGTEAFF	TGTGCCAGCAGCTTTGAAAGGGCCGGCACTGAAGCTTTCTTT
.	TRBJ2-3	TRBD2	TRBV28	CASTMGGFSTDTQYF	TGTGCCAGCACCATGGGGGGGTTCAGCACAGATACGCAGTATTTT
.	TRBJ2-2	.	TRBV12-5	CASGLVQGPNTGELFF	TGTGCTAGTGGTTTGGTACAAGGACCAAACACCGGGGAGCTGTTTTTT
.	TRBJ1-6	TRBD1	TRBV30	CAWKGQYNSPLHF	TGTGCCTGGAAGGGACAGTATAATTCACCCCTCCACTTT
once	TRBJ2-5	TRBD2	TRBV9	CASSVASGGAQTQYF	TGTGCCAGCAGCGTAGCTAGCGGGGGGGCGCAGACCCAGTACTTC
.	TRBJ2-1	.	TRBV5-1	CASSSQAGAYNEQFF	TGCGCCAGCAGCTCGCAAGCCGGGGCCTACAATGAGCAGTTCTTC
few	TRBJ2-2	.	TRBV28	CASNSLGQNTGELFF	TGTGCCAGCAATTCACTGGGACAGAACACCGGGGAGCTGTTTTTT
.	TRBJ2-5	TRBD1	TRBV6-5	CASVPGGQRRETQYF	TGTGCCAGCGTCCCAGGGGGACAGAGAAGGGAGACCCAGTACTTC
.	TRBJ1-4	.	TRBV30	CAWSVQSGIEKLFF	TGTGCCTGGAGTGTACAGTCAGGGATTGAAAAACTGTTTTTT
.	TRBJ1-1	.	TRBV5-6	CASSFVSEAFF	TGTGCCAGCAGCTTCGTATCAGAAGCTTTCTTT
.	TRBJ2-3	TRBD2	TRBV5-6	CASSLEPSGGRTDTQYF	TGTGCCAGCAGCTTGGAGCCTAGCGGGGGGAGGACAGATACGCAGTATTTT
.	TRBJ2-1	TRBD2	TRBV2	CASINDSGGLVFF	TGTGCCAGCATAAATGACTCGGGGGGACTAGTCTTCTTC
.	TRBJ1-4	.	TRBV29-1	CSVDRDEKLFF	TGCAGCGTTGACAGGGACGAAAAACTGTTTTTT
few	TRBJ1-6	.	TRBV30	CAWSGLGYSPLHF	TGTGCCTGGAGTGGCCTTGGGTATTCACCCCTCCACTTT
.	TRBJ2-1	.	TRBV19	CASSSGGPRGEQFF	TGTGCCAGTAGTAGTGGCGGGCCTAGGGGTGAGCAGTTCTTC
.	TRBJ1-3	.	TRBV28	CASADGNTIYF	TGTGCCAGCGCGGATGGAAACACCATATATTTT
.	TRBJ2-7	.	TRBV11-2	CASSFGTLYEQYF	TGTGCCAGCAGCTTCGGGACCCTCTACGAGCAGTACTTC
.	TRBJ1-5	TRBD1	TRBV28	CASRPQGAGQPQHF	TGTGCCAGCAGACCACAGGGGGCGGGTCAGCCCCAGCATTTT
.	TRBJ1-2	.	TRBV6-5	CASSLSANYGYTF	TGTGCCAGCAGTTTATCCGCTAACTATGGCTACACCTTC
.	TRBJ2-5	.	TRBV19	CASSTNSGETQYF	TGTGCCAGTAGTACGAATAGCGGAGAGACCCAGTACTTC
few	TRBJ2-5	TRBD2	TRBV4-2	CASSQDLGRGGLETQYF	TGTGCCAGCAGCCAAGATTTGGGGCGGGGGGGCTTGGAGACCCAGTACTTC
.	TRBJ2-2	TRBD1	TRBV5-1	CASSPEGQGYGGELFF	TGCGCCAGCAGCCCGGAGGGACAGGGGTACGGCGGGGAGCTGTTTTTT
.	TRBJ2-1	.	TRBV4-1	CASSQGLGERKFF	TGCGCCAGCAGCCAGGGCTTGGGTGAGAGAAAGTTCTTC